The 27 T cell receptor beta chains below all came from one sample that was sequenced in a study of metastatic and nonmetastatic thyroid tumors. TCRdb re-called the PCR reads via MiXCR. Seen here are more than 20,000 clones, approximately 11% observed once, and the top ten hold less than 30%. Every patient underwent thyroid surgery untreated. Sequenced material: blood. Receptors were obtained from a female donor with papillary thyroid cancer or a benign thyroid nodule (not recorded which). Some clones in this sample may be carry-over from other donors' samples.

By proportion, this clone is medium-sized. The genes are TRBV27 and TRBJ2-7; 12 bases fit TRBD1. This CDR3 comprises 14 residues. Trimming at V came to 3 bases and at J to 4 bases, leaving 1 base not matched to a gene. CDR1 is MNHEY and CDR2 is SMNVEV in the germline V gene (reference sequence). The CDR3 protein is CASSLGQGAYEQYF. The CDR3, as DNA: TGTGCCAGCAGTTTGGGACAGGGGGCTTACGAGCAGTACTTC.

The table lists this clone with a few counts. One end of the junction is discordant with germline, which a read error may explain. V and J are TRBV6-6 and TRBJ2-3; 8 bases are shared with TRBD1. The CDR3 totals 17 residues. CDR1 MNHNY and CDR2 SVGAGI come from the germline V gene (reference sequence). The CDR3 protein is CASSYPLLTGDTNTEYF. CDR3 DNA: TGTGCCAGCAGTTACCCCCTTTTGACAGGGGACACAAATACGGAGTATTTT.

This clone was seen repeatedly, ten times or more. The chain combines TRBV20-1 with TRBJ2-3; 7 bases match TRBD2. Germline lookup yields CDR1 DFQATT and CDR2 SNEGSKA (reference sequence). The V segment lost 6 bases and the J segment 0 bases; nucleotides outside the gene matches: 6. The CDR3 is 14 amino acids. The CDR3 DNA follows: TGCAGTGCAGCTCTAGCGGTTAGCACAGATACGCAGTATTTT. Its protein product is CSAALAVSTDTQYF.

The sample holds many counts of this clone. CDR3 nucleotides: TGCGCCAGCAGCTTGGGAAGCGGGAGCTCAGATACGCAGTATTTT. Its protein is CASSLGSGSSDTQYF. V is TRBV5-1 and J is TRBJ2-3, with 8 nucleotides matching TRBD2. This CDR3 contains 15 residues. J lost 4 bases, V lost 0 bases, and 4 bases had no gene match. The germline V gene has CDR1 SGHRS and CDR2 YFSETQ. The full variable domain, its missing parts supplied by reference TRBV5-1 and TRBJ2-3, is KAGVTQTPRYLIKTRGQQVTLSCSPISGHRSVSWYQQTPGQGLQFLFEYFSETQRNKGNFPGRFSGRQFSNSRSEMNVSTLELGDSALYLCASSLGSGSSDTQYFGPGTRLTVL.

This clone appeared a few times. The rearrangement uses TRBV28 and TRBJ1-3; no firm D call. Trimming cost V 8 bases and J 1 base, with 9 bases left between them. The CDR3 extends over 13 amino acids. Germline V gene lookup returns CDR1 MDHEN and CDR2 SYDVKM. The CDR3 DNA reads TGTGCCAGCCTACGGGAATCTGGAAACACCATATATTTT. It is translated as CASLRESGNTIYF.

This clone counts as medium-sized. CDR3 sequence reads: CASRWTGGNSPLHF. CDR3 sequence (DNA): TGTGCCAGCAGGTGGACAGGGGGAAATTCACCCCTCCACTTT. The V gene is TRBV27, the J gene TRBJ1-6, with TRBD1 identical over 10 bases. V shed 6 bases, J shed 7 bases, and the junction held 3 bases outside the gene matches. Per germline, CDR1 MNHEY and CDR2 SMNVEV (reference sequence). The length of the CDR3 is 14 residues.

This clone was seen ten or more times. The rearrangement joins TRBV5-1 to TRBJ2-3; the D gene is possibly TRBD2 (6 bases). V lost 8 bases, J lost 2 bases, and 15 bases lay in between. The germline gives CDR1 SGHRS, CDR2 YFSETQ. The CDR3 length is 14 residues. CDR3 in DNA: TGCGCCAGTGGGGACTCCCCTTACACAGATACGCAGTATTTT. The encoded protein is CASGDSPYTDTQYF.

This clone has ten or more counts. The gene calls are TRBV7-3 and TRBJ2-6, with 11 bases that match TRBD1. Germline V gene data show CDR1 as SGHTA and CDR2 as FQGTGA. This CDR3 comprises 19 residues. V dropped 4 bases and J dropped 2; count of bases not matched to a gene: 10. The CDR3 here is CASSSFGTGGPAGANVLTF. The CDR3 DNA is TGTGCCAGCAGCTCTTTCGGGACAGGGGGGCCCGCTGGGGCCAACGTCCTGACTTTC.

This clone has ten or more counts. At one end the junction does not follow the germline gene, possibly because of a read error. J is TRBJ2-7 and V is TRBV3-1, with D hard to call. Looked up from germline, CDR1 is LGHDT and CDR2 is YNNKEL (reference sequence). CDR3 length: 11 amino acids. The CDR3 bases are TGTGCCAGCAGACAAGCCTACGAGCAGTACTTC. Encoded protein: CASRQAYEQYF.

Comment on this clone: This may be a read error: a much more frequent sequence differs by one nucleotide. Other DNA sequences from this sample encode an identical CDR3 as well. V is TRBV9 and J is TRBJ2-7; no firm D call. Trimming took 0 bases from V and 7 from J, leaving 5 bases between them. Germline V CDR1 and CDR2: SGDLS, YYNGEE. This CDR3 comprises 11 residues. CDR3 residues: CASSVVSEQYF. The DNA of the CDR3 is TGTGCCAGCAGCGTAGTCTCAGAGCAGTACTTC.

This clone was seen a handful of times. The V and J genes are TRBV5-4 and TRBJ1-4, with D possibly matching TRBD1 (6 bases). Trimming shortened V by 3 bases and J by 8 bases, and 11 bases separated the two germline ends. CDR3 length: 13 amino acids. Germline V gene sequence: CDR1 SGHNT, CDR2 YYREEE (reference sequence). The CDR3 sequence is CASSSVGAEKLFF. CDR3 in DNA: TGTGCCAGCAGCTCGGTGGGGGCCGAAAAACTGTTTTTT.

The table lists this clone with many counts. V usage is TRBV7-2 and J usage is TRBJ2-3, with TRBD2 matching over 9 bases. V lost 2 bases, J lost 2 bases, and 8 bases stayed unmatched. The germline gives CDR1 SGHTA, CDR2 FQGNSA. This CDR3 is 17 amino acids long. The CDR3 DNA sequence: TGTGCCAGCAGCTTAATCGCTAGCGGGACACCCACAGATACGCAGTATTTT. Its protein is CASSLIASGTPTDTQYF.

This clone is labeled medium-sized. J is TRBJ2-2 and V is TRBV28; D gene unclear. The CDR3 has 12 residues. V gave up 3 bases and J gave up 5 bases, with 4 bases separating them. Germline CDR1 is MDHEN and CDR2 is SYDVKM. CDR3 bases: TGTGCCAGCAGTTTTGGTACCGGGGAGCTGTTTTTT. Protein sequence: CASSFGTGELFF. The full variable domain, in which reference TRBV28 and TRBJ2-2 provide the parts outside the CDR3, is DVKVTQSSRYLVKRTGEKVFLECVQDMDHENMFWYRQDPGLGLRLIYFSYDVKMKEKGDIPEGYSVSREKKERFSLILESASTNQTSMYLCASSFGTGELFFGEGSRLTVL.

This clone was counted only a few times. The CDR3 DNA follows: TGTGCCAGCATCCAGGACACGGGCTCGAACGAGCAGTACTTC. Translating gives CASIQDTGSNEQYF. The chain joins TRBV6-1 to TRBJ2-7, with a tentative D call TRBD1 (5 bases). The V gene's germline CDR1 is MNHNS and CDR2 SASEGT. This CDR3 comprises 14 residues. V dropped 7 bases and J dropped 5 bases, with 18 bases sitting between them.

Ten or more counts support this clone. This rearrangement joins TRBV2 to TRBJ2-7, with a weak D call TRBD2 (5 bases). CDR1 and CDR2 from the germline V gene are SNHLY and FYNNEI. The ends were cut back, 6 bases at V and 2 bases at J, with 11 bases in the middle. CDR3 length: 13 amino acids. The CDR3 DNA reads as TGTGCCAGCAGGGGAGACCAGGCCTACGAGCAGTACTTC. The encoded protein is CASRGDQAYEQYF.

As regards this clone: Within the sample, other DNA sequences also encode this same CDR3. The J gene is TRBJ2-2, the V gene TRBV6-1; D is perhaps TRBD2 (7 bases). V was shortened by 5 bases and J by 7 bases, with 23 bases between the two germline ends. CDR3 size: 17 residues. Germline CDR1 and CDR2: MNHNS and SASEGT. In DNA form, the CDR3 reads TGTGCCAGCAGTATTTGGGGGGGGCCTCCCTTGGGCGGGGAGCTGTTTTTT. This encodes CASSIWGGPPLGGELFF.

This clone has at least ten counts. The chain joins TRBV20-1 to TRBJ1-2; possibly TRBD1 for D (6 bases). This CDR3 contains 11 residues. V lost 8 bases and J 8 bases, leaving 15 bases between the germline ends. Per germline, CDR1 DFQATT and CDR2 SNEGSKA (reference sequence). The CDR3 coding sequence is TGCAGTACTTACAGGGAAGAAGGCTACACCTTC. Translation: CSTYREEGYTF.

This clone was recorded a few times. The V and J genes are TRBV6-5 and TRBJ2-7; D not resolved. V was pared by 3 bases and J by 4 bases, with 10 bases between. Germline CDR1 MNHEY, CDR2 SVGAGI. This CDR3 is built from 13 residues. For the CDR3, the DNA is TGTGCCAGCAGTTATAGTGTGAGGTACGAGCAGTACTTC. Its translation: CASSYSVRYEQYF.

The chain carries TRBV5-8 and TRBJ2-1; D may match TRBD1 or TRBD2 (5 bases each). The CDR3 loop spans 13 amino acids. V shed 4 bases and J shed 4 bases, with 9 bases lying between them. From germline, CDR1 is SGHTS and CDR2 YDEGEE. The CDR3 region is CASSVGPYNEQFF. CDR3 bases: TGTGCCAGCAGCGTGGGACCTTACAATGAGCAGTTCTTC.

This clone was counted only a few times. The chain couples TRBV5-6 to TRBJ2-3, with unresolved D. This CDR3 is built from 13 residues. Germline V gene sequence: CDR1 SGHDT, CDR2 YYEEEE. Trimming stripped 4 bases from V and 7 bases from J, with 13 bases between. The CDR3 sequence is CASSPVGVNTQYF. The CDR3 DNA reads as TGTGCCAGCAGCCCCGTGGGTGTTAATACGCAGTATTTT.

The table lists this clone with a few counts. A read error is possible here, since a much larger clone lies one base away. Additional DNA sequences in this sample encode the identical CDR3. J is TRBJ1-1 and V is TRBV19; D is unresolved. The ends were cut back, 5 bases at V and 1 base at J, with 17 bases in the middle. The CDR3 spans 16 residues. From germline, CDR1 is LNHDA and CDR2 SQIVND (reference sequence). DNA for the CDR3: TGTGCCAGTAGTCGTGACGGTGGTCGGGCGAACACTGAAGCTTTCTTT. This sequence encodes CASSRDGGRANTEAFF.

This clone was detected many times. A much larger clonotype is one base distant, so this may be a read error. The chain combines TRBV19 with TRBJ1-6, with TRBD1 identical over 9 bases. This CDR3 spans 14 amino acids. Germline-derived CDR1 and CDR2 are LNHDA and SQIVND (reference sequence). V shed 10 bases and J 6 bases; nucleotides not matched to a gene: 7. CDR3 region: CATARTGVNSPLHF. CDR3 in DNA: TGTGCCACAGCCCGGACAGGGGTTAATTCACCCCTCCACTTT.

This clone was counted ten times or more. This chain uses TRBV2 with TRBJ1-2; TRBD1 is a possible D gene (6 bases). Germline V gives CDR1 SNHLY, CDR2 FYNNEI. CDR3 size: 14 residues. Trimming pared 7 bases from V and 5 bases from J, leaving 17 bases between. The CDR3 loop reads CASTIEGTTYGYTF. CDR3 DNA sequence: TGTGCCAGCACCATTGAGGGGACAACTTATGGCTACACCTTC.

Worth noting for this clone: A much larger clonotype is one base distant, so this may be a read error. V is TRBV2 and J is TRBJ2-6; 7 bases match TRBD1. Germline-derived CDR1 and CDR2 are SNHLY and FYNNEI. CDR3 size: 17 residues. The CDR3 protein is CTSFRQGLFSGANVLTF. CDR3 coding DNA: TGTACCAGCTTTAGACAGGGTCTTTTCTCTGGGGCCAACGTCCTGACTTTC.

This CDR3 is CASSRGGGEPQYF. CDR3 in DNA: TGTGCCAGCAGCCGCGGGGGTGGTGAGCCCCAGTACTTC. The chain carries TRBV7-2 and TRBJ2-5; 7 bases map to TRBD2. The CDR3 length is 13 residues. CDR1 and CDR2 from the germline V gene are SGHTA and FQGNSA. V gave up 5 bases and J gave up 9 bases; unmatched junction bases: 9.

There are many counts of this clone. This chain connects TRBV10-1 to TRBJ2-4; 7 bases fit TRBD1. CDR3 length: 17 residues. Germline lookup yields CDR1 WNHNN and CDR2 SYGVQD (reference sequence). V trimming: 7 bases; J trimming: 0 bases; junction bases outside the gene matches: 12. CDR3 nucleotides: TGCGCCAGCAATAACAGGGGACCTTGGGAAGCCAAAAACATTCAGTACTTC. Its protein is CASNNRGPWEAKNIQYF.

By share of the sample, this clone is medium-sized (0.01 to 0.1%). The V and J genes are TRBV4-1 and TRBJ2-7; 7 positions match TRBD2. The CDR3 extends over 14 amino acids. CDR1 is MGHRA, CDR2 YSYEKL, per germline. With V trimmed by 0 bases and J by 4 bases, 3 bases remained unmatched. The CDR3 sequence: CASSQEVGGYEQYF. The CDR3 DNA reads TGCGCCAGCAGCCAAGAAGTCGGGGGGTACGAGCAGTACTTC.